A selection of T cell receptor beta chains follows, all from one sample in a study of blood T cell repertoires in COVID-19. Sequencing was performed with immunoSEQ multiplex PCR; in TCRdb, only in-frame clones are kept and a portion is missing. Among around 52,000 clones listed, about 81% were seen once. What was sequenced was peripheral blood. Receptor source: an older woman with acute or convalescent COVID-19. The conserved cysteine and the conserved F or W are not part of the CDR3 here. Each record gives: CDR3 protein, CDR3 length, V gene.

CDR3 protein: ASRSRVDDSPPH; CDR3 length: 12; V gene: TRBV19
CDR3 protein: ASSPSYEQY; CDR3 length: 9; V gene: TRBV10-2
CDR3 protein: ASSLGSGNTIY; CDR3 length: 11; V gene: TRBV12-3/TRBV12-4
CDR3 protein: ASSWTGGGYEQY; CDR3 length: 12; V gene: TRBV6-2/TRBV6-3
CDR3 protein: ASSLRRGLYEQY; CDR3 length: 12; V gene: TRBV18
CDR3 protein: ASSQDLFRLGQPSYNEQF; CDR3 length: 18; V gene: TRBV14
CDR3 protein: ASSPGYTDTQY; CDR3 length: 11; V gene: TRBV19
CDR3 protein: ASSQESLETQY; CDR3 length: 11; V gene: TRBV3-1/TRBV3-2
CDR3 protein: ASSGGHPLDTGELF; CDR3 length: 14; V gene: TRBV5-4
CDR3 protein: ASSLQGNNEKLF; CDR3 length: 12; V gene: TRBV3-1/TRBV3-2
CDR3 protein: ASKSGPSSYEQY; CDR3 length: 12; V gene: TRBV5-1
CDR3 protein: ASSKRTGGLVNTEAF; CDR3 length: 15; V gene: TRBV27
CDR3 protein: ASSLPPGQGGSPLH; CDR3 length: 14; V gene: TRBV27
CDR3 protein: ATSRGGGNGYT; CDR3 length: 11; V gene: TRBV15
CDR3 protein: ASSFGGSYEQY; CDR3 length: 11; V gene: TRBV12-3/TRBV12-4
CDR3 protein: ASSLYNMNTGELF; CDR3 length: 13; V gene: TRBV5-1
CDR3 protein: ATDRGVGDTQY; CDR3 length: 11; V gene: TRBV15
CDR3 protein: ASSAELAGGPTDTQY; CDR3 length: 15; V gene: TRBV9
CDR3 protein: ASRTAGGRLSNQPQH; CDR3 length: 15; V gene: TRBV21-1
CDR3 protein: ARLPGTRFYNEQF; CDR3 length: 13; V gene: TRBV19
CDR3 protein: ASSLVDRGNEQF; CDR3 length: 12; V gene: TRBV7-6
CDR3 protein: ASSLTVTNNEQF; CDR3 length: 12; V gene: TRBV5-1
CDR3 protein: ASSPRQGPEKLF; CDR3 length: 12; V gene: TRBV28
CDR3 protein: ASSSLGLAGGRFTDTQY; CDR3 length: 17; V gene: TRBV28
CDR3 protein: ALFSGGTDTQY; CDR3 length: 11; V gene: TRBV30
CDR3 protein: ASSDWGLGNTEAF; CDR3 length: 13; V gene: TRBV2
CDR3 protein: ASSLGQGADTQY; CDR3 length: 12; V gene: TRBV7-2
CDR3 protein: ASSLYLYGYT; CDR3 length: 10; V gene: TRBV5-5
CDR3 protein: ATSESGGRSYNEQF; CDR3 length: 14; V gene: TRBV24-1
CDR3 protein: ASGLVGQANTEAF; CDR3 length: 13; V gene: TRBV12-5
CDR3 protein: SATGTYEAF; CDR3 length: 9; V gene: TRBV20-1
CDR3 protein: ATSDQFNEQF; CDR3 length: 10; V gene: TRBV24-1
CDR3 protein: ASSEGHILIKNIQY; CDR3 length: 14; V gene: TRBV6-1
CDR3 protein: ASSQGPTNYGYT; CDR3 length: 12; V gene: TRBV4-3
CDR3 protein: ASSDTGVIWAGELF; CDR3 length: 14; V gene: TRBV6-1
CDR3 protein: SASAAGGTEAF; CDR3 length: 11; V gene: TRBV20-1
CDR3 protein: AWQDRGRTEAF; CDR3 length: 11; V gene: TRBV30
CDR3 protein: ASSAEFQPQH; CDR3 length: 10; V gene: TRBV7-9
CDR3 protein: ASSEQDHYGYT; CDR3 length: 11; V gene: TRBV9
CDR3 protein: ASSIGQIWSGELF; CDR3 length: 13; V gene: TRBV6-5
CDR3 protein: ASSPRVAKNIQY; CDR3 length: 12; V gene: TRBV2
CDR3 protein: ATKQPQH; CDR3 length: 7; V gene: TRBV15
CDR3 protein: ASSQDWGQGNEKLF; CDR3 length: 14; V gene: TRBV4-1
CDR3 protein: ATSDSGQGTDTQY; CDR3 length: 13; V gene: TRBV24-1
CDR3 protein: ASRRPPGTEAF; CDR3 length: 11; V gene: TRBV6-5
CDR3 protein: ASSIGRGNTEAF; CDR3 length: 12; V gene: TRBV19
CDR3 protein: AAGQGAISGNTIY; CDR3 length: 13; V gene: TRBV15
CDR3 protein: ASSLPAGEPYEQY; CDR3 length: 13; V gene: TRBV27
CDR3 protein: ASSYARRGQGLYEQY; CDR3 length: 15; V gene: TRBV6-2/TRBV6-3